This T cell receptor (beta chain) came from a study of control samples from healthy donors and cancer patients. Profiling relied on immunoSEQ multiplex PCR, and the TCRdb table lists in-frame clones only, not all of them. The sample carries 90,000 to 110,000 clones, about nine tenths recorded once. From germline, CDR1 is MNHEY and CDR2 SMNVEV (reference sequence). CDR3 size: 16 residues. V lost 4 bases to trimming and J lost 7 bases, with 19 bases between them. The rearrangement links TRBV27 to TRBJ2-2; tentative D call: TRBD1 (8 bases). This receptor was obtained from a human donor in good health. The donor label of this sample is uncertain. The sequenced sample was blood. The CDR3: CASSSHSTGGDGELFF. The CDR3 nucleotides read TGTGCCAGCAGTTCCCACTCAACAGGGGGGGACGGGGAGCTGTTTTTT.